Following are 28 T cell receptor beta chains from one sample sequenced in a study of tumor and adjacent non-tumor tissue in lung cancer. The library came from three nested PCR rounds adapted from ARM-PCR protocols. One entry per CDR3 protein, called by TCRdb with MiXCR from the multiplex PCR reads. The sample carries 90,000 to 100,000 distinct CDR3 sequences, 80% recorded once. RNA was extracted from bulk tissue without any cell sorting. More than 3 cm separated this lung sample from the edge of the tumor. Specimen: distant non-tumor lung tissue. These receptors were obtained from a man aged 55 to 70 with small cell lung cancer.

With respect to this clonotype: Sequence at one end of the junction differs from germline and may be a read error. J is TRBJ1-5 and V is TRBV12-3 or TRBV12-4, with D possibly being TRBD1 (5 bases). The CDR3 is 14 residues long. The CDR3 is CASQKDGGKQPQHF. CDR3 bases: TGTGCCAGCCAGAAGGATGGGGGGAAGCAGCCCCAGCATTTC.

Notes on this clonotype: One end of the junction fails to match germline, which may point to a read error. The chain carries TRBV12-3 or TRBV12-4 and TRBJ2-2; the D gene is possibly TRBD2 (6 bases). This CDR3 comprises 13 residues. CDR3 nucleotides: TGTGCCAGCCAGCCGTTCGATTGGGGGGAGCTGTTATTT. Translated: CASQPFDWGELLF.

V usage is TRBV4-2 and J usage is TRBJ2-6; D remains unclear. The CDR3 totals 15 residues. In germline, CDR1 is LGHNA, CDR2 YNFKEQ. The V end was cut by 4 bases, the J end by 3 bases, with 10 bases between. The CDR3 bases are TGTGCCAGCAGCCGGAACAACTGTGGGGCCAACGTCCTGACTTTC. Protein: CASSRNNCGANVLTF.

With respect to this clonotype: One end of the junction does not line up with germline, which may come from a read error. V usage is TRBV4-1 and J usage is TRBJ1-2; TRBD1 aligns across 9 bases. This CDR3 is 16 amino acids long. The germline CDR1 and CDR2 sequences are MGHRA and YSYEKL. The CDR3 loop reads CASCQVSTGGRNGYTF. CDR3 bases: TGCGCCAGCTGCCAAGTATCAACAGGGGGCAGGAATGGCTACACCTTC.

About this clonotype itself: Likely a read error: the CDR3 ends without its conserved phenylalanine or tryptophan. No DNA is shown, since the ends of the CDR3 on it are uncertain; the CDR3 is the one TCRdb lists. The CDR3 sequence: CASSFAQTGYRLTDTQYI. This rearrangement joins TRBV12-1 to TRBJ2-3; TRBD1 was called by the table and not checked on the DNA. TRBV12-1 is tagged as a pseudogene. Including both end residues, the CDR3 is 18 amino acids long.

About this clonotype: Mismatch with germline at one junction end may stem from a read error. This chain uses TRBV11-2 with TRBJ2-1; the D gene is possibly TRBD1 (5 bases). Germline CDR1 is SGHAT and CDR2 is FQNNGV. This CDR3 comprises 14 residues. Written as DNA, the CDR3 is TGTGTCAGCCATAAGCTGCAGGGCGACAATGAGCAGCTCTTC. Protein sequence: CVSHKLQGDNEQLF.

The V and J genes are TRBV11-2 and TRBJ2-3; unclear D gene. Per the germline V gene, CDR1 is SGHAT and CDR2 is FQNNGV. This CDR3 region has 14 residues. The CDR3 coding sequence is TGTGTCAGTAGCTTAGATTTTCTCAGTGAAGCGCAGTATTTT. Amino acids: CVSSLDFLSEAQYF.

This clonotype was detected many times. The rearrangement links TRBV11-2 to TRBJ2-3; D gene ambiguous. This CDR3 has 14 residues. Germline V CDR1 and CDR2: SGHAT, FQNNGV. Trimming cost V 0 bases and J 10 bases, with 14 bases left between them. Here the CDR3 DNA reads TGTGCCAGCAGCTTAGATTTTCTCAGTGGAGCGCAGTATTTT. Its protein is CASSLDFLSGAQYF.

A remark on this clonotype: One end of the junction fails to match germline, which may point to a read error. This rearrangement joins TRBV11-1 to TRBJ1-1, with D uncertain. The CDR3 covers 13 residues. From germline, CDR1 is SGHAT and CDR2 FQDESV (reference sequence). The CDR3 spells CASSSEGNTEALF. DNA for the CDR3: TGTGCCAGCAGCTCGGAGGGAAACACTGAAGCCTTGTTT.

The V call is TRBV5-6, the J call TRBJ1-1; D ambiguous. CDR3 length: 16 residues. V lost 6 bases to trimming and J lost 1 base, with 19 bases between them. Germline V gene lookup returns CDR1 SGHDT and CDR2 YYEEEE. CDR3 protein: CASNMASGIANTEAFF. In DNA, the CDR3 is TGTGCCAGCAACATGGCCTCCGGGATAGCGAACACTGAAGCTTTCTTT.

Turning to this clonotype: One end of the junction is discordant with germline, which a read error may explain. The V call is TRBV6-2 or TRBV6-3, the J call TRBJ2-1; TRBD2 aligns across 8 bases. Germline CDR1 reads MNHEY; CDR2 reads SVGEGT. The CDR3 has 15 residues. CDR3 in amino acids: CASSYPAGAGGEQFF. CDR3 coding DNA: TGTGCCAGCAGTTACCCCGCCGGTGCCGGGGGGGAGCAATTCTTC.

As regards this clonotype: Sequence at one end of the junction differs from germline and may be a read error. The genes are TRBV6-1 and TRBJ2-3; D uncertain. Germline CDR1 reads MNHNS; CDR2 reads SASEGT. The CDR3 is 15 amino acids. The CDR3 region is CASSDLGWSTDTQYF. The CDR3 DNA follows: TGTGCCAGCAGTGATTTGGGATGGTCCACAGATACTCAGTATTTT.

Concerning this clonotype itself: This may stem from a read error, because a much larger clone lies one nucleotide away. The chain carries TRBV20-1 and TRBJ2-1, with D perhaps matching TRBD1 (9 bases). V gave up 6 bases and J gave up 6 bases, with 18 bases separating them. Germline lookup yields CDR1 DFQATT and CDR2 SNEGSKA (reference sequence). This CDR3 has 14 amino acids. The CDR3 bases are TGCAGTGCCGGGGGGGGACAGGGCAGCAATGAGCAGTTCTTC. Protein product: CSAGGGQGSNEQFF.

Concerning this clonotype: Compared with germline, one end of the junction differs, possibly owing to a read error. This rearrangement joins TRBV11-2 to TRBJ2-5; 12 positions agree with TRBD2. The germline CDR1 and CDR2 sequences are SGHAT and FQNNGV. The CDR3 totals 17 residues. The CDR3 DNA sequence: TGTGCCAGCAGCGCCCCGGGGACTAGCGGGTCGCGGGAGAGCCAGTACTTC. The encoded protein is CASSAPGTSGSRESQYF.

The V and J genes are TRBV4-1 and TRBJ2-3, with D possibly matching TRBD2 (6 bases). CDR1 is MGHRA and CDR2 is YSYEKL in the germline V gene. Trimming removed 3 bases at V and 6 bases at J, with 13 bases between. The CDR3 sequence is 14 residues long. CDR3 in DNA: TGCGCCAGCAGCCATACCGGACTATTCGATACGCAGTATTTT. This encodes CASSHTGLFDTQYF.

A note on this clonotype: The germline gene is not matched at one end of the junction; a read error may be the cause. This sequence joins TRBV6-5 and TRBJ1-2; D ambiguous. This CDR3 is 13 amino acids long. Germline CDR1 is MNHEY and CDR2 is SVGAGI. Here the CDR3 reads CASSYDTNYGYAF. Here the CDR3 DNA reads TGTGCCAGCAGTTACGACACTAACTATGGTTACGCCTTC.

The J gene is TRBJ2-2, the V gene TRBV7-3, with TRBD2 matching over 10 bases. This CDR3 comprises 15 residues. Trimming took 5 bases from V and 4 from J; bases not matched to a gene: 4. Looked up from germline, CDR1 is SGHTA and CDR2 is FQGTGA. The CDR3 loop reads CASSPSGSPTGELFF. The CDR3 bases are TGTGCCAGCAGCCCTAGCGGGAGCCCCACCGGGGAGCTGTTTTTT.

As concerns this clonotype: This sequence may be a read error, since a much larger clone differs from it by one base. The J gene is TRBJ2-7, the V gene TRBV30; 8 bases match TRBD2. The CDR3 spans 13 residues. From germline, CDR1 is GTSNPN and CDR2 SVGIG (reference sequence). CDR3 sequence: CTWSSGTLGEQYF. In nucleotides, the CDR3 is TGTACCTGGAGTAGCGGGACTTTAGGGGAGCAGTACTTC.

On this clonotype: This may be a read error, as it is one base from a much larger clone. Since no conserved phenylalanine or tryptophan closes the CDR3, a read error is the likely cause. The chain is built from TRBV5-1 and TRBJ2-2; D is uncertain. The V end lost 4 bases, the J end lost 0 bases, and 10 bases lay between the germline ends. The CDR3 covers 15 residues. The germline V gene has CDR1 SGHRS and CDR2 YFSETQ. The CDR3 nucleotides read TGCGCCAGCAGCCTCCTGGGGTCGAACACCGGGGAGCTGTTTATT. This translates into CASSLLGSNTGELFI.

The table lists this clonotype with a count of one. The junction shows a germline mismatch at one end, possibly a read error. DNA of the CDR3: TGTGTCAGCAGTCCGACCAGGGAGGCGACTAATGAAAAACTGTTTTTT. This gives the protein CVSSPTREATNEKLFF. V and J are TRBV12-3 or TRBV12-4 and TRBJ1-4; possible D gene TRBD1, 5 bases. The CDR3 covers 16 residues.

This clonotype was seen only a few times. The junction shows a germline mismatch at one end, possibly a read error. The V and J genes are TRBV5-1 and TRBJ2-1, with a weak D call TRBD2 (6 bases). From germline, CDR1 is SGHRS and CDR2 YFSETQ. This CDR3 contains 14 residues. CDR3 coding DNA: TGCACCAGCAGCTTGGCGGGATCCTACAATGAGCAGTTCTTC. It translates to CTSSLAGSYNEQFF. Full variable domain (rest looked up from reference TRBV5-1 and TRBJ2-1): KAGVTQTPRYLIKTRGQQVTLSCSPISGHRSVSWYQQTPGQGLQFLFEYFSETQRNKGNFPGRFSGRQFSNSRSEMNVSTLELGDSALYLCTSSLAGSYNEQFFGPGTRLTVL.

The chain links TRBV11-3 to TRBJ2-2, with D perhaps matching TRBD2 (6 bases). The CDR3 extends over 15 amino acids. The germline V and J ends were trimmed by 8 bases and 5 bases, with 18 bases remaining between them. Germline V gene lookup returns CDR1 SGHNT and CDR2 YENEEA. The CDR3 DNA reads TGTGCCAGCTGCTCCGGTAGCGGAGGGACCGGGGAGCTGTTTTTT. It yields the protein CASCSGSGGTGELFF.

On this clonotype: No conserved phenylalanine or tryptophan ends this CDR3, so it is likely a read error. Because the CDR3's place on the DNA is in doubt, the DNA is left out and the CDR3 is given as listed by TCRdb. The chain employs TRBV6-1 and TRBJ2-3; the listed D gene, TRBD2, was not tested against the DNA. Germline V gene data show CDR1 as MNHNS and CDR2 as SASEGT. Inclusive of both ends, the CDR3 amounts to 18 amino acids. This CDR3 reads CASNFLGAGLLGSEQLYY.

Comment on this clonotype: A read error is likely, as this CDR3 ends without the conserved phenylalanine or tryptophan. The chain links TRBV9 to TRBJ2-1; TRBD2 agrees at 10 bases. CDR1 and CDR2 (germline): SGDLS, YYNGEE. With 4 bases clipped from V and 7 bases from J, the junction kept 8 bases outside the gene matches. This CDR3 has 15 residues. The CDR3, as DNA: TGTGCCAGCAGCCCTGGGACTAGCGCGACTAATGAGCAGTTCCTC. This encodes CASSPGTSATNEQFL.

This clonotype showed up just a few times. This rearrangement joins TRBV10-3 to TRBJ2-1, with 10 bases matching TRBD2. CDR3 length: 16 residues. Germline CDR1 ENHRY, CDR2 SYGVKD. V dropped 9 bases and J dropped 6; count of bases not matched to a gene: 14. For the CDR3, the DNA is TGTGCCATTGCTCCTCTAGCGGGAGTAGTACCCAATGAGCAGTTCTTC. Protein product: CAIAPLAGVVPNEQFF.

The chain uses TRBV6-1 and TRBJ2-7, with 8 bases lining up with TRBD1. From germline, CDR1 is MNHNS and CDR2 SASEGT. CDR3 length equals 20 residues. The CDR3 reads CASSRCLRGQVRTDFYEQYV. In DNA form, the CDR3 reads TGTGCCAGCAGTCGTTGTCTTCGGGGACAGGTCCGAACCGATTTCTACGAGCAGTATGTC.

Note on this clonotype: An end of the junction differs from the germline gene, which may be a read error. The rearrangement joins TRBV6-5 to TRBJ2-1; 7 bases match TRBD2. Germline V gene sequence: CDR1 MNHEY, CDR2 SVGAGI. The CDR3 is made up of 15 amino acids. The CDR3 is CASSCSGGVGNEQLF. In nucleotides, the CDR3 is TGTGCCAGCAGTTGCTCTGGGGGGGTGGGTAATGAGCAGCTCTTC.

This clonotype came up many times. Possible read error: a much larger clone is one base away. The J gene is TRBJ1-1, the V gene TRBV4-2, with unresolved D. CDR3 size: 13 residues. Germline V CDR1 and CDR2: LGHNA, YNFKEQ. The CDR3 DNA is TGTGCCAGCAGCCAAGACCTGAACACTGGAGCTTTCTTT. Translating it yields CASSQDLNTGAFF.